This T cell receptor beta chain was profiled in a study of blood T cells in healthy people across ages. With a J-beta primer mix and a sample-barcoded 5' primer, a second PCR ran roughly 6 to 11 cycles. One entry per CDR3 protein, called by TCRdb with MiXCR from the 5' RACE reads. The sample includes about 1.5 million distinct CDR3 sequences, about 43% seen only once; the top ten take roughly 7.9%. V dropped 8 bases and J dropped 1 base, with 18 bases sitting between them. CDR1 is LGHDT and CDR2 is YNNKEL in the germline V gene (reference sequence). The CDR3 is 16 amino acids. V and J are TRBV3-1 and TRBJ2-1, with D tentatively TRBD2 (6 bases). This TCR was recovered from a woman aged 18-29 years in good health. Source material: blood. In DNA, the CDR3 is TGTGCCAGCCACCATGGGGGGTTTAGGTCCTACAATGAGCAGTTCTTC. Amino acids: CASHHGGFRSYNEQFF.